The 22 T cell receptor beta chains listed next were all sequenced from one sample in a study of cytomegalovirus exposure and HLA in healthy donors. The PCR employed 60 Vbeta primers together with 13 Jbeta primers. TCRdb keeps only in-frame clones here, not all; method: immunoSEQ multiplex PCR. Of more than 95,000 clones in the sample, about 13% were seen once. The sample comprised PBMCs. The origin of the receptors is a man aged 40-55 years in good health and CMV-seropositive.

This sequence joins TRBV7-9 and TRBJ2-4, with D tentatively TRBD1 (6 bases). The V end lost 1 base, the J end lost 5 bases, and 12 bases lay between the germline ends. The CDR3 covers 15 residues. CDR1 SEHNR and CDR2 FQNEAQ come from the germline V gene (reference sequence). CDR3 region: CASSLDLGAQNIQYF. The CDR3 nucleotides read TGTGCCAGCAGCTTAGATTTGGGGGCGCAAAACATTCAGTACTTC.

In its sample, this clone was seen many times. At the DNA level, this CDR3 is encoded by other sequences in the same sample as well. This sequence joins TRBV19 and TRBJ1-4; D ambiguous. The CDR3 has 14 residues. In germline, CDR1 is LNHDA, CDR2 SQIVND (reference sequence). The V gene lost 5 bases and the J gene lost 2 bases, with 9 bases spanning the gap. This CDR3 reads CASSPPGTNEKLFF. In DNA form, the CDR3 reads TGTGCCAGTAGTCCCCCGGGGACTAATGAAAAACTGTTTTTT.

This clone occurred once. The V and J genes are TRBV5-1 and TRBJ2-1; TRBD2 matches at 8 bases. CDR1 is SGHRS, CDR2 YFSETQ, per germline. The V and J ends lost 2 bases and 7 bases, in that order; junction bases with no gene match: 8. CDR3 length: 15 amino acids. CDR3 residues: CASSLTGGRGNEQFF. The CDR3 DNA follows: TGCGCCAGCAGCTTAACGGGAGGGCGGGGGAATGAGCAGTTCTTC.

V and J are TRBV5-4 and TRBJ2-1, with D possibly being TRBD2 (6 bases). CDR1 is SGHNT, CDR2 YYREEE, per germline (reference sequence). This CDR3 spans 13 amino acids. The germline V and J ends were trimmed by 4 bases and 8 bases, with 13 bases remaining between them. DNA for the CDR3: TGTGCCAGCAGCCCCTCTAGCGTCGATGAGCAGTTCTTC. Protein sequence: CASSPSSVDEQFF.

This clone has just a few counts. This rearrangement joins TRBV5-4 to TRBJ2-1, with TRBD2 as a possible D gene (5 bases). This CDR3 contains 13 residues. The germline V gene has CDR1 SGHNT and CDR2 YYREEE (reference sequence). Trimming removed 0 bases at V and 10 bases at J, with 11 bases between. The CDR3 reads CASSLVSSGEQFF. The CDR3 DNA sequence: TGTGCCAGCAGCTTGGTGTCGTCGGGGGAGCAGTTCTTC.

CDR3 sequence: CTSSQRRPRDREQSNQPQHF. The CDR3 bases are TGCACCAGCAGCCAGCGGCGACCCCGGGACAGAGAACAGAGCAATCAGCCCCAGCATTTT. The rearrangement links TRBV1 to TRBJ1-5; TRBD1, as called in the table, went unchecked against the DNA. TRBV1 is shown as a pseudogene. CDR3 size: 20 residues.

Here the CDR3 reads CASSQERGKQYF. In DNA form, the CDR3 reads TGCGCCAGCAGCCAAGAAAGGGGTAAGCAGTACTTC. V usage is TRBV4-3 and J usage is TRBJ2-7, with D maybe TRBD1 (5 bases). Trimming stripped 0 bases from V and 8 bases from J, with 8 bases between. Germline values: CDR1 LGHNA, CDR2 YSLEER. This CDR3 is built from 12 residues.

This chain connects TRBV6-5 to TRBJ1-1; the match to TRBD1 covers 7 bases. Germline V gives CDR1 MNHEY, CDR2 SVGAGI. This CDR3 has 13 amino acids. The V gene end was trimmed by 4 bases and the J gene end by 4 bases; junction bases not matched to a gene: 3. This CDR3 reads CASSWAGGTEAFF. The CDR3 bases are TGTGCCAGCAGTTGGGCAGGGGGCACTGAAGCTTTCTTT.

The chain carries TRBV7-9 and TRBJ2-1; tentatively, D is TRBD2 (5 bases). The CDR3 totals 12 residues. V gave up 5 bases and J gave up 8 bases, with 10 bases separating them. The V gene's germline CDR1 is SEHNR and CDR2 FQNEAQ (reference sequence). Written as DNA, the CDR3 is TGTGCCAGCAGCCGCCTAGCCGATGAGCAGTTCTTC. Encoded protein: CASSRLADEQFF.

This chain links TRBV7-9 with TRBJ2-1, with D perhaps matching TRBD2 (6 bases). The CDR3 totals 13 residues. Trimming took 3 bases from V and 7 from J, leaving 10 bases between them. Germline V gene data show CDR1 as SEHNR and CDR2 as FQNEAQ (reference sequence). The CDR3 DNA reads as TGTGCCAGCAGCTTCGGAGGGGTGAATGAGCAGTTCTTC. This encodes CASSFGGVNEQFF.

DNA for the CDR3: TGTGCCAGTGGGACAGGGGGGGAAGAAAAACTGTTTTTT. This encodes CASGTGGEEKLFF. This rearrangement joins TRBV27 to TRBJ1-4, with 11 bases matching TRBD1. Unmatched junction bases numbered 5, after V lost 9 bases and J lost 8 bases. Germline lookup yields CDR1 MNHEY and CDR2 SMNVEV (reference sequence). CDR3 length: 13 amino acids. The full variable domain, its missing parts supplied by reference TRBV27 and TRBJ1-4, is EAQVTQNPRYLITVTGKKLTVTCSQNMNHEYMSWYRQDPGLGLRQIYYSMNVEVTDKGDVPEGYKVSRKEKRNFPLILESPSPNQTSLYFCASGTGGEEKLFFGSGTQLSVL.

The sample holds a few counts of this clone. The chain has TRBV10-1 and TRBJ2-6, with TRBD1 matching 7 bases. V gave up 8 bases and J gave up 2 bases; unmatched junction bases: 27. The CDR3 has 22 residues. CDR1 is WNHNN and CDR2 is SYGVQD in the germline V gene (reference sequence). The CDR3 bases are TGCGCCAGCCCACCCAGCAGTATTTTCCGGCGTGACAGGGTAACTGGGGCCAACGTCCTGACTTTC. Amino acids: CASPPSSIFRRDRVTGANVLTF.

The genes are TRBV5-6 and TRBJ2-7; 8 positions match TRBD1. The germline gives CDR1 SGHDT, CDR2 YYEEEE. The trim removed 5 bases at V and 2 bases at J, leaving 6 bases unmatched. This CDR3 region has 14 residues. CDR3 amino acids: CASRRQGTTYEQYF. The CDR3 coding sequence is TGTGCCAGCAGGCGACAGGGGACGACCTACGAGCAGTACTTC.

This clone was detected a few times. The chain uses TRBV2 and TRBJ1-3, with 8 positions matching TRBD1. The V gene's germline CDR1 is SNHLY and CDR2 FYNNEI. After removal of 7 bases from V and 0 bases from J, the junction contained 5 bases not matched to a gene. The CDR3 spans 15 residues. CDR3 sequence reads: CASTRTGGSGNTIYF. The CDR3 region has the DNA TGTGCCAGCACCCGAACAGGGGGCTCTGGAAACACCATATATTTT.

This sequence joins TRBV5-4 and TRBJ1-1, with a weak D call TRBD1 (5 bases). V lost 3 bases and J 4 bases, leaving 16 bases between the germline ends. There are 15 residues in the CDR3. The V gene's germline CDR1 is SGHNT and CDR2 YYREEE (reference sequence). The CDR3 DNA reads TGTGCCAGCAGCTCCGTAGGCAGGGTAGGCACTGAAGCTTTCTTT. Its translation is CASSSVGRVGTEAFF.

Only a few counts were recorded for this clone. The chain carries TRBV4-1 and TRBJ2-1, with 8 positions matching TRBD2. Germline V lookup: CDR1 MGHRA, CDR2 YSYEKL. The V and J ends lost 2 bases and 0 bases, in that order; junction bases with no gene match: 9. The CDR3 runs 18 residues. The CDR3 nucleotides are TGCGCCAGCAGCCAACTCCGGCGGGAGGCGGGCTCCTACAATGAGCAGTTCTTC. Residues: CASSQLRREAGSYNEQFF.

The sample holds a few counts of this clone. The chain links TRBV5-1 to TRBJ1-2; 8 bases align to TRBD1. Trimming took 0 bases from V and 5 from J; bases not matched to a gene: 6. This CDR3 is built from 15 residues. The germline V gene encodes CDR1 SGHRS and CDR2 YFSETQ. CDR3 loop: CASSLGTGSFYGYTF. The CDR3 DNA is TGCGCCAGCAGCTTGGGGACAGGGAGCTTTTATGGCTACACCTTC.

The rearrangement links TRBV28 to TRBJ2-1; 16 bases match TRBD2. The ends lost 5 bases at V and 7 bases at J; junction bases unmatched: 5. CDR1 and CDR2 (germline): MDHEN, SYDVKM. There are 16 residues in the CDR3. Written as DNA, the CDR3 is TGTGCCAGCAGTACCTTGGGACTAGCGGGAGGGAATGAGCAGTTCTTC. Amino acid sequence: CASSTLGLAGGNEQFF.

CDR3 bases: TGTGCCAGCAGTTTCCGGGAAACCTACGAGCAGTACTTC. This codes for CASSFRETYEQYF. The J gene is TRBJ2-7, the V gene TRBV27; possible D gene TRBD2, 5 bases. The germline V and J ends were trimmed by 3 bases and 2 bases, with 8 bases remaining between them. The CDR3 consists of 13 residues. Germline V CDR1 and CDR2: MNHEY, SMNVEV (reference sequence).

In its sample, this clone was seen a few times. The genes are TRBV14 and TRBJ2-2; 11 bases agree with TRBD1. V was pared by 4 bases and J by 7 bases, with 8 bases of the junction left unmatched. Germline V gene data show CDR1 as SGHDN and CDR2 as FVKESK. The CDR3 consists of 16 residues. For the CDR3, the DNA is TGTGCCAGCAGCCTACCGCGGACAGGGGGCAGCGGGGAGCTGTTTTTT. This sequence encodes CASSLPRTGGSGELFF.

This chain links TRBV4-2 with TRBJ2-5, with D maybe TRBD2 (6 bases). With 5 bases removed from V and 3 bases from J, the gap between germline ends came to 16 bases. This CDR3 spans 15 amino acids. Germline V gene lookup returns CDR1 LGHNA and CDR2 YNFKEQ. CDR3 region: CASSLVGGTEETQYF. Here the CDR3 DNA reads TGTGCCAGCAGCTTGGTAGGAGGGACCGAAGAGACCCAGTACTTC.

V is TRBV10-3 and J is TRBJ2-2; D gene uncertain. With 4 bases removed from V and 6 bases from J, the gap between germline ends came to 9 bases. The CDR3 contains 13 residues. Germline V gene lookup returns CDR1 ENHRY and CDR2 SYGVKD. Here the CDR3 reads CAISGDDPGELFF. Written as DNA, the CDR3 is TGTGCCATCAGTGGAGATGATCCCGGGGAGCTGTTTTTT.